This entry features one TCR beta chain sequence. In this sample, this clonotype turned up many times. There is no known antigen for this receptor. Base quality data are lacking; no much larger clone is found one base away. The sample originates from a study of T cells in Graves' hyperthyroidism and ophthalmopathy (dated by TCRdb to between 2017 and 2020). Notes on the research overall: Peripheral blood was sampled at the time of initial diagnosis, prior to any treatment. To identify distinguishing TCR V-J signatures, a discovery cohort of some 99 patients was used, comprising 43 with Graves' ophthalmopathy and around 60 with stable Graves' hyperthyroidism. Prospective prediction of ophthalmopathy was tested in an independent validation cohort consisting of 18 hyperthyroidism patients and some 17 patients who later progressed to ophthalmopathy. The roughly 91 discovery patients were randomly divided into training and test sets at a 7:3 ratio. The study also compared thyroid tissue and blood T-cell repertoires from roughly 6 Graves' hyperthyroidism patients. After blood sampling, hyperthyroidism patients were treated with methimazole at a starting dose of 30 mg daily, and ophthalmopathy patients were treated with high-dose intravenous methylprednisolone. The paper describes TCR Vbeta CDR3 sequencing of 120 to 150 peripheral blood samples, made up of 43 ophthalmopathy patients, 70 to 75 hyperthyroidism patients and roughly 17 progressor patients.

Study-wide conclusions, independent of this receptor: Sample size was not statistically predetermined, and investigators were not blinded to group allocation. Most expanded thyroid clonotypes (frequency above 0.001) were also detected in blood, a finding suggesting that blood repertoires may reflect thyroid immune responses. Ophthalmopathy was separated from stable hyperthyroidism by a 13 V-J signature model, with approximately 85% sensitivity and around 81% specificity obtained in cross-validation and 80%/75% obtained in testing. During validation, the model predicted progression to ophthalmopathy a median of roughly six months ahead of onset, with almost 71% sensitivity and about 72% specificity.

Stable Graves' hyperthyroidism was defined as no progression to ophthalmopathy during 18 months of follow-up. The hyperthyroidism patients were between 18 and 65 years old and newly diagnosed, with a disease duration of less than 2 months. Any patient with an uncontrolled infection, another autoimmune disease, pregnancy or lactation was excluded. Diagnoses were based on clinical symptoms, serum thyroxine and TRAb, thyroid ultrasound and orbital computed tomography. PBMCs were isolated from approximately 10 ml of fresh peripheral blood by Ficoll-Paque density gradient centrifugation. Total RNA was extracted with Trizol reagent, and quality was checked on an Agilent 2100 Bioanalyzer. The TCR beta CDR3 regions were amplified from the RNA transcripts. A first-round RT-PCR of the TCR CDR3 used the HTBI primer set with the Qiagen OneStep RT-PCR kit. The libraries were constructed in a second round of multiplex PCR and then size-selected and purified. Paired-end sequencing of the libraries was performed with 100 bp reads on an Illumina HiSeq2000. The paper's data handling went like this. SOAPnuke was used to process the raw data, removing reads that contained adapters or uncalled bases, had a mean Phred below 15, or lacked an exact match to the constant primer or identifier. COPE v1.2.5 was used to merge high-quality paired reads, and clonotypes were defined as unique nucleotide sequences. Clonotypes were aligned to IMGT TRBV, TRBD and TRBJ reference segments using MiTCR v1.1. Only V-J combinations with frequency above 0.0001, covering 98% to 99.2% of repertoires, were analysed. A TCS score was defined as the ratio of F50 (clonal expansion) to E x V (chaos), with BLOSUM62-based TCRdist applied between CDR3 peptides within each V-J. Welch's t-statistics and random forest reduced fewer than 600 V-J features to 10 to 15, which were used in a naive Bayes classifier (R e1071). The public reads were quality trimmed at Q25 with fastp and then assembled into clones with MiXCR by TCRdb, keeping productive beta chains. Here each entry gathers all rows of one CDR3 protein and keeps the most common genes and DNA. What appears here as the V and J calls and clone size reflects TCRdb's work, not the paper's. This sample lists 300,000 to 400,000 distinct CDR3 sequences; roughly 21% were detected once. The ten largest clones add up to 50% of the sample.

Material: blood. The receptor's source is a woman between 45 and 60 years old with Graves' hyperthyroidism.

The CDR3 protein: CSAGTGTSGRTEQFF. The DNA reads TGCAGTGCGGGTACCGGGACTAGCGGGAGGACTGAGCAGTTCTTC. Recombination connected TRBV20-1 to TRBJ2-1, with TRBD2 matching 15 junction bases. After removal of 6 bases from V and 9 bases from J, the junction retains 9 bases not matched to a gene. The CDR3 contains 15 residues, cysteine and phenylalanine counted. Of the read, only the CDR3 DNA is kept; its 45 bases are in frame from base 1. The germline V gene (reference sequence) provides CDR1 DFQATT and CDR2 SNEGSKA.